The 18 T cell receptor beta chains below were found in one sample sequenced in a study of cytomegalovirus exposure and HLA in healthy donors. The PCR made use of 60 Vbeta and 13 Jbeta primers. Libraries were prepared by immunoSEQ multiplex PCR; TCRdb keeps only in-frame clonotypes and omits some of them. The table includes some 110,000 clones, about two thirds detected once. The specimen was PBMCs. These receptors originate from a man in his sixties in good health and CMV-seropositive.

This chain connects TRBV28 to TRBJ1-2, with 8 bases matching TRBD1. Germline V gene sequence: CDR1 MDHEN, CDR2 SYDVKM. This CDR3 region has 13 residues. With 1 base clipped from V and 8 bases from J, the junction kept 3 bases outside the gene matches. The CDR3 nucleotides are TGTGCCAGCAGTTTATACAGGGGGGTGGGCTACACCTTC. Translated: CASSLYRGVGYTF.

CDR3 sequence reads: CASSEAASSGNTIYF. As DNA, the CDR3 is TGTGCCAGCAGTGAGGCGGCCAGCTCTGGAAACACCATATATTTT. The rearrangement joins TRBV25-1 to TRBJ1-3; D is uncertain. Germline lookup yields CDR1 MGHDK and CDR2 SYGVNS. The CDR3 extends over 15 amino acids. The germline V and J ends were trimmed by 3 bases and 0 bases, with 9 bases remaining between them.

This clone was seen only a few times. The genes are TRBV7-9 and TRBJ2-1; D gene unclear. The CDR3 is made up of 11 amino acids. V lost 3 bases and J 8 bases, leaving 5 bases between the germline ends. The germline CDR1 and CDR2 sequences are SEHNR and FQNEAQ (reference sequence). CDR3 nucleotide sequence: TGTGCCAGCAGCTTCATAGATGAGCAGTTCTTC. Translating it yields CASSFIDEQFF.

This clone was observed once. The V gene is TRBV2, the J gene TRBJ2-7, with D possibly TRBD2 on 7 matching bases. Germline V lookup: CDR1 SNHLY, CDR2 FYNNEI. Between the trimmed V and J ends, which lost 2 bases and 6 bases, there was a span of 11 bases. The CDR3 totals 13 residues. CDR3 residues: CASSELGGLEQYF. CDR3 coding DNA: TGTGCCAGCAGTGAATTGGGGGGGCTCGAGCAGTACTTC.

The V and J genes are TRBV6-5 and TRBJ2-7, with TRBD1 as a possible D gene (6 bases). V gave up 2 bases and J gave up 5 bases, with 10 bases separating them. CDR1 and CDR2 (germline): MNHEY, SVGAGI. CDR3 size: 13 residues. This chain's CDR3 is CASSYRGGDEQYF. The CDR3 DNA reads TGTGCCAGCAGTTACAGAGGGGGAGACGAGCAGTACTTC.

The chain employs TRBV19 and TRBJ1-5, with D possibly being TRBD1 (6 bases). The CDR3 runs 14 residues. Per the germline V gene, CDR1 is LNHDA and CDR2 is SQIVND (reference sequence). Trimming removed 3 bases from V and 7 bases from J, with 13 bases in between. CDR3 amino acids: CASSIVARGQPQHF. CDR3 coding DNA: TGTGCCAGTAGTATCGTCGCCAGGGGACAGCCCCAGCATTTT. Drawing the rest from reference TRBV19 and TRBJ1-5, the complete variable domain is DGGITQSPKYLFRKEGQNVTLSCEQNLNHDAMYWYRQDPGQGLRLIYYSQIVNDFQKGDIAEGYSVSREKKESFPLTVTSAQKNPTAFYLCASSIVARGQPQHFGDGTRLSIL.

This chain joins TRBV10-1 and TRBJ2-7; TRBD2 is a possible D gene (5 bases). CDR3 size: 17 residues. Looked up from germline, CDR1 is WNHNN and CDR2 is SYGVQD (reference sequence). V gave up 0 bases and J gave up 2 bases, with 17 bases separating them. The CDR3 is CASSESLSPGVPYEQYF. The CDR3, as DNA: TGCGCCAGCAGTGAGTCCCTTTCCCCCGGGGTCCCCTACGAGCAGTACTTC.

The chain combines TRBV30 with TRBJ2-3, with 12 bases identical to TRBD2. This CDR3 has 17 amino acids. Germline V lookup: CDR1 GTSNPN, CDR2 SVGIG (reference sequence). V shed 2 bases, J shed 2 bases, and the junction held 8 bases outside the gene matches. The CDR3 region has the DNA TGTGCCTGGAGTTTACGCAGGACTAGCGGGGACACAGATACGCAGTATTTT. Translation gives CAWSLRRTSGDTDTQYF.

This chain connects TRBV5-1 to TRBJ2-7; D gene uncertain. Per germline, CDR1 SGHRS and CDR2 YFSETQ. There are 12 residues in the CDR3. Trimming pared 4 bases from V and 3 bases from J, leaving 8 bases between. The CDR3 DNA reads TGCGCCAGCAGCACTTACGGCTACGAGCAGTACTTC. It is translated as CASSTYGYEQYF. Combining the CDR3 with reference TRBV5-1 and TRBJ2-7 gives the whole variable domain KAGVTQTPRYLIKTRGQQVTLSCSPISGHRSVSWYQQTPGQGLQFLFEYFSETQRNKGNFPGRFSGRQFSNSRSEMNVSTLELGDSALYLCASSTYGYEQYFGPGTRLTVT.

The chain uses TRBV30 and TRBJ1-3; 7 nucleotides match TRBD1. The germline V gene has CDR1 GTSNPN and CDR2 SVGIG (reference sequence). After removal of 0 bases from V and 0 bases from J, the junction contained 5 bases not matched to a gene. The CDR3 runs to 16 residues. The CDR3 sequence: CAWSVGGVSSGNTIYF. In DNA form, the CDR3 reads TGTGCCTGGAGTGTAGGGGGCGTAAGCTCTGGAAACACCATATATTTT.

CDR3 loop: CASSRAPTGRSGNTIYF. The CDR3 DNA is TGTGCCAGCAGCCGAGCGCCAACAGGCCGCTCTGGAAACACCATATATTTT. The gene calls are TRBV7-6 and TRBJ1-3; possibly TRBD1 for D (5 bases). CDR3 length: 17 amino acids. Deletions cut 5 bases from V and 0 bases from J, with 17 bases between. Germline CDR1 is SGHVS and CDR2 is FNYEAQ.

V gene TRBV18 combines with J gene TRBJ1-5, with no clear D. This CDR3 comprises 13 residues. Germline V CDR1 and CDR2: KGHSH, LQKENI. V dropped 6 bases and J dropped 4 bases, with 10 bases sitting between them. CDR3 DNA sequence: TGTGCCAGCTCGCAGGATGGAAATCAGCCCCAGCATTTT. This gives the protein CASSQDGNQPQHF.

Of note for this clone: At one boundary the junction diverges from the germline segment, which might be a read error. V gene TRBV5-5 combines with J gene TRBJ1-4; D is ambiguous. Germline V gene data show CDR1 as SGHKS and CDR2 as YYEKEE (reference sequence). The CDR3 has 11 amino acids. The CDR3 sequence is CASSLDEKLLF. CDR3 DNA: TGTGCCAGCAGCTTGGATGAAAAACTGCTTTTT.

This rearrangement joins TRBV5-1 to TRBJ2-2; 7 nucleotides match TRBD2. Trimming took 1 base from V and 6 from J; bases not matched to a gene: 9. The length of the CDR3 is 16 residues. The germline V gene encodes CDR1 SGHRS and CDR2 YFSETQ. As DNA, the CDR3 is TGCGCCAGCAGCTTGAATCCAGGGACTATCGCCGGGGAGCTGTTTTTT. This sequence encodes CASSLNPGTIAGELFF.

The chain uses TRBV9 and TRBJ2-7; weak D call: TRBD2 (5 bases). Trimming removed 3 bases from V and 2 bases from J, with 15 bases in between. CDR1 is SGDLS and CDR2 is YYNGEE in the germline V gene. The CDR3 is 15 amino acids. The CDR3 DNA is TGTGCCAGCAGCGCCCTGCCGGGAACGACCTACGAGCAGTACTTC. This sequence encodes CASSALPGTTYEQYF.

J is TRBJ2-5 and V is TRBV27, with 9 bases lining up with TRBD1. V lost 4 bases to trimming and J lost 4 bases; unmatched junction nucleotides: 1. Germline lookup yields CDR1 MNHEY and CDR2 SMNVEV (reference sequence). This CDR3 region has 13 residues. Here the CDR3 DNA reads TGTGCCAGCAGTTGGGACAGGGTAGAGACCCAGTACTTC. This translates into CASSWDRVETQYF.

The chain recombines TRBV5-1 with TRBJ1-1, with D perhaps TRBD1 (6 bases). The V end lost 0 bases, the J end lost 0 bases, and 9 bases lay between the germline ends. Looked up from germline, CDR1 is SGHRS and CDR2 is YFSETQ. The CDR3 contains 15 residues. CDR3 nucleotides: TGCGCCAGCAGCTTGGATGGACAGATGAACACTGAAGCTTTCTTT. This sequence encodes CASSLDGQMNTEAFF.

The genes are TRBV2 and TRBJ1-5, with D maybe TRBD1 (5 bases). The V and J ends lost 5 bases and 6 bases respectively, with 17 bases between them. Germline V gives CDR1 SNHLY, CDR2 FYNNEI. The CDR3 length is 15 residues. Here the CDR3 DNA reads TGTGCCAGCAGTTCCAGGGCACAAGGTAGTCAGCCCCAGCATTTT. It translates to CASSSRAQGSQPQHF.